The clone carrying this T cell receptor beta chain was seen more than once but under ten times. The CDR3 length is 15 residues. The germline V and J ends were trimmed by 7 bases and 8 bases, with 21 bases remaining between them. The V gene's germline CDR1 is SGHNT and CDR2 YENEEA. The sample comes from a study of blood T cells in healthy people across ages. The people who gave samples were healthy Caucasians from Russia, aged 6 to 90. The authors isolated at least 6 million PBMCs per sample. It was with a sample-barcoded 5' primer and a J-beta primer mix that a second PCR of roughly 7 to 12 cycles was run. Tagging of each cDNA molecule was performed by a template-switch adaptor with 12 random nucleotides. One entry per CDR3 protein results from TCRdb running MiXCR on the 5' RACE reads. The repertoire holds under 800,000 distinct CDR3 sequences, around 21% seen once, with 3.5% to 4% in the top ten.

The chain joins TRBV11-3 to TRBJ2-1; tentatively, D is TRBD1 or TRBD2 (5 bases each). Sequenced sample: blood. The sequence was collected from a man aged 65 to 79 in good health. The CDR3 spells CASISRERGADEQFF. In DNA form, the CDR3 reads TGTGCCAGCATCTCCAGGGAGAGGGGCGCGGATGAGCAGTTCTTC.